This TCR beta chain derives from a study of PD-L1 blockade in urothelial cancer. The wider study: The study started patients on atezolizumab around 2014, giving 1,200 mg intravenously every 3 weeks.

Time point in this sample: pretreatment peripheral blood. The diagnosis in patients was locally advanced or metastatic urothelial carcinoma. The data were produced by immunoSEQ multiplex PCR, yet TCRdb's version contains in-frame clones alone and is incomplete. The sample holds some 90,000 clones, about 89% seen once. The clonotype was recovered from a woman over 75 with urothelial cancer. Specimen: PBMCs, collected around atezolizumab (anti-PD-L1) treatment.

DNA of the CDR3: TGCGCCAGCAGCGGACTAGCGGAGACTATAGCCGTTTACGAGCAGTACTTC. Translating gives CASSGLAETIAVYEQYF. V gene TRBV5-1 combines with J gene TRBJ2-7; 10 bases fit TRBD2. The CDR3 is made up of 17 amino acids. The V gene's germline CDR1 is SGHRS and CDR2 YFSETQ. V gave up 4 bases and J gave up 4 bases; unmatched junction bases: 14. Using reference TRBV5-1 and TRBJ2-7 for the parts outside the CDR3, the full variable domain is KAGVTQTPRYLIKTRGQQVTLSCSPISGHRSVSWYQQTPGQGLQFLFEYFSETQRNKGNFPGRFSGRQFSNSRSEMNVSTLELGDSALYLCASSGLAETIAVYEQYFGPGTRLTVT.